Listed below are T cell receptor beta chains from one sample, sequenced in a study of T cell responses to AZD1222 COVID-19 vaccine. Method: immunoSEQ multiplex PCR; TCRdb's copy keeps in-frame clones and lacks some. The sample consists of 100,000 to 150,000 clones, around 90% of them appearing once. The sequenced sample was peripheral blood, obtained on day 0 of AZD1222 vaccination. The receptor set was obtained from an adult in good health. CDR3s include the opening cysteine and the closing phenylalanine or tryptophan. D genes are given only for firm matches. Rows may omit the clone size; those that give it use once, few, many or a size class.

J	size	V	D	CDR3	DNA
TRBJ2-2	.	TRBV11-1	TRBD2	CASSTGTSDSGELFF	TGTGCCAGCAGCACCGGGACTAGCGATTCCGGGGAGCTGTTTTTT
TRBJ1-2	.	TRBV2	.	CASRYRAGGYTF	TGTGCCAGCAGATACAGGGCCGGTGGCTACACCTTC
TRBJ2-7	few	TRBV5-1	TRBD1	CASSPGQGRYEQYF	TGCGCCAGCAGCCCCGGACAGGGGCGGTACGAGCAGTACTTC
TRBJ2-7	once	TRBV7-8	.	CASTLRREHSYEQYF	TGTGCCAGCACCTTAAGGCGGGAACACTCCTACGAGCAGTACTTC
TRBJ2-7	.	TRBV15	.	CATSRGRSGFVDEQYF	TGTGCCACCAGCAGAGGACGGAGCGGATTTGTGGACGAGCAGTACTTC
TRBJ2-7	.	TRBV5-1	.	CASREIEDEQYF	TGCGCCAGCAGGGAAATAGAGGACGAGCAGTACTTC
TRBJ2-3	.	TRBV18	.	CASSPLDTQYF	TGTGCCAGCTCCCCTCTCGATACGCAGTATTTT
TRBJ2-7	.	TRBV5-4	.	CASSLARGGEQYF	TGTGCCAGCAGCCTTGCAAGAGGGGGCGAGCAGTACTTC
TRBJ1-4	.	TRBV5-1	.	CASSLALGGNEKLFF	TGCGCCAGCAGCTTGGCCCTTGGGGGTAATGAAAAACTGTTTTTT
TRBJ2-3	.	TRBV21-1	.	CASSTRDHTDTQYF	TGTGCCAGCAGCACCAGGGACCACACAGATACGCAGTATTTT
TRBJ1-1	.	TRBV29-1	.	CSVEADRDTEAFF	TGCAGCGTTGAGGCCGATCGGGACACTGAAGCTTTCTTT
TRBJ2-3	.	TRBV12-3/TRBV12-4	.	CASRRWDTQYF	TGTGCCTCGAGGCGTTGGGATACGCAGTATTTT
TRBJ2-7	.	TRBV24-1	TRBD1	CATSDFGQGCEQYF	TGTGCCACCAGTGATTTCGGACAGGGGTGCGAGCAGTACTTC
TRBJ1-5	.	TRBV4-3	.	CASSRVHPSNQPQHF	TGCGCCAGCAGCCGCGTCCATCCCAGTAATCAGCCCCAGCATTTT
TRBJ2-5	.	TRBV2	.	CASSEGQIQETQYF	TGTGCCAGCAGTGAAGGTCAAATCCAAGAGACCCAGTACTTC
TRBJ2-2	.	TRBV7-3	.	CASSLSGSGNTGELFF	TGTGCCAGCAGCCTATCTGGCTCGGGGAACACCGGGGAGCTGTTTTTT
TRBJ2-7	.	TRBV7-9	.	CASSLPYVTPETYEQYF	TGTGCCAGCAGCTTACCGTACGTGACCCCCGAGACCTACGAGCAGTACTTC
TRBJ2-5	.	TRBV7-2	.	CASSLAPMGELKGTQYF	TGTGCCAGCAGCTTAGCTCCTATGGGGGAGCTAAAGGGGACCCAGTACTTC
TRBJ1-4	.	TRBV6-5	TRBD1	CASSYRGQGAEKLFF	TGTGCCAGCAGTTACAGAGGACAGGGGGCTGAAAAACTGTTTTTT
TRBJ2-7	.	TRBV28	.	CASSDPLGERVEQYF	TGTGCCAGCAGTGACCCCTTAGGGGAGAGGGTGGAGCAGTACTTC
TRBJ1-6	.	TRBV10-1	.	CASSTGLAGSPLHF	TGCGCCAGCAGTACAGGGCTTGCTGGTTCACCCCTCCACTTT
TRBJ2-7	once	TRBV9	TRBD2	CASSPRLAGVYEQYF	TGTGCCAGCAGCCCCCGACTAGCGGGAGTCTACGAGCAGTACTTC
TRBJ2-7	.	TRBV18	TRBD1	CASSSDRSSYEQYF	TGTGCCAGCTCATCGGACAGGAGCTCCTACGAGCAGTACTTC